The 16 T cell receptor beta chains reported below all come from one sample, sequenced in a study of blood T cell repertoires in COVID-19. Repertoires were generated with immunoSEQ multiplex PCR, while TCRdb's copy carries only in-frame clones and drops some. In the table there are fewer than 400,000 clones, around 84% of which are singletons. The sequenced sample consisted of peripheral blood. The source is a human donor in a cohort sampled during active COVID-19.

This clone has only one observation. The CDR3 protein is CAWMGQGIYGYTF. The CDR3 bases are TGTGCCTGGATGGGGCAGGGGATCTATGGCTACACCTTC. The chain is built from TRBV30 and TRBJ1-2, with D tentatively TRBD1 (6 bases). CDR3 length: 13 residues. Trimming shortened V by 4 bases and J by 4 bases, and 13 bases separated the two germline ends. Germline V gives CDR1 GTSNPN, CDR2 SVGIG (reference sequence).

The chain couples TRBV28 to TRBJ1-4, with 8 bases fitting TRBD1. This CDR3 contains 14 residues. Germline CDR1 reads MDHEN; CDR2 reads SYDVKM. Trimming cost V 2 bases and J 8 bases; bases outside gene matches: 4. DNA of the CDR3: TGTGCCAGCAGTTTAGGACAGGGTGCCGAAAAACTGTTTTTT. This translates into CASSLGQGAEKLFF.

This clone was seen more than once but under ten times. This sample includes further DNA sequences coding for the same CDR3. V and J are TRBV6-5 and TRBJ2-1, with 7 bases lining up with TRBD2. The V gene end was trimmed by 0 bases and the J gene end by 3 bases; junction bases not matched to a gene: 2. There are 15 residues in the CDR3. Germline CDR1 is MNHEY and CDR2 is SVGAGI. CDR3 sequence: CASSYSPSGYNEQFF. The CDR3 nucleotides read TGTGCCAGCAGTTACTCTCCTAGCGGCTACAATGAGCAGTTCTTC.

The gene calls are TRBV2 and TRBJ1-6; 7 nucleotides agree with TRBD1. Germline V gene lookup returns CDR1 SNHLY and CDR2 FYNNEI. The CDR3 is made up of 17 amino acids. The trim removed 5 bases at V and 5 bases at J, leaving 12 bases unmatched. The CDR3 DNA sequence: TGTGCCAGCAGTTATAGGGGGCTTCAATCCAATAATTCACCCCTCCACTTT. Translation: CASSYRGLQSNNSPLHF.

The chain combines TRBV29-1 with TRBJ2-3; possibly TRBD2 for D (7 bases). This CDR3 spans 16 amino acids. Germline V lookup: CDR1 SQVTM, CDR2 ANQGSEA. In nucleotides, the CDR3 is TGCAGTATCGAGGGGGGGTCGCGAAAAGACTCAGATACGCAGTATTTT. Translated: CSIEGGSRKDSDTQYF.

The rearrangement joins TRBV19 to TRBJ1-4, with D possibly matching TRBD1 (6 bases). V gave up 6 bases and J gave up 10 bases, with 18 bases separating them. The CDR3 runs 14 residues. Germline V gene lookup returns CDR1 LNHDA and CDR2 SQIVND (reference sequence). The CDR3 region has the DNA TGTGCCAGTAGCCCTGACAGGTTTACCCGAAAACTGTTTTTT. Protein sequence: CASSPDRFTRKLFF.

The genes are TRBV28 and TRBJ2-7, with D possibly matching TRBD1 (6 bases). The CDR3 loop spans 14 amino acids. The V end was cut by 5 bases, the J end by 3 bases, with 14 bases between. The germline CDR1 and CDR2 sequences are MDHEN and SYDVKM. This CDR3 reads CASSPTGQLYEQYF. The CDR3 region has the DNA TGTGCCAGCAGTCCCACGGGACAACTCTACGAGCAGTACTTC. Drawing the rest from reference TRBV28 and TRBJ2-7, the complete variable domain is DVKVTQSSRYLVKRTGEKVFLECVQDMDHENMFWYRQDPGLGLRLIYFSYDVKMKEKGDIPEGYSVSREKKERFSLILESASTNQTSMYLCASSPTGQLYEQYFGPGTRLTVT.

The rearrangement links TRBV5-4 to TRBJ2-7; D may be TRBD2 (6 bases). The germline V gene has CDR1 SGHNT and CDR2 YYREEE (reference sequence). The V gene lost 4 bases and the J gene lost 1 base, with 18 bases spanning the gap. CDR3 length: 16 amino acids. CDR3 residues: CASSRVVGGESYEQYF. For the CDR3, the DNA is TGTGCCAGCAGCCGGGTTGTAGGAGGGGAGTCCTACGAGCAGTACTTC.

The V gene is TRBV10-3, the J gene TRBJ1-1; 8 bases agree with TRBD1. J gave up 4 bases and V 3 bases, and 4 bases lay outside the gene matches. This CDR3 contains 14 residues. The germline V gene has CDR1 ENHRY and CDR2 SYGVKD. In nucleotides, the CDR3 is TGTGCCATCAGTGAACCAGGGGGCTCCACTGAAGCTTTCTTT. Translated: CAISEPGGSTEAFF.

The chain employs TRBV4-1 and TRBJ1-4; D is unclear. Germline assignment: CDR1 MGHRA and CDR2 YSYEKL. The CDR3 spans 16 residues. Trimming stripped 6 bases from V and 7 bases from J, with 21 bases between. CDR3 sequence (DNA): TGCGCCAGCAGACTAGGTCCGACATTGATAATTGAAAAACTGTTTTTT. It translates to CASRLGPTLIIEKLFF.

V and J are TRBV2 and TRBJ1-2; a possible D gene is TRBD1 (6 bases). Trimming took off 6 bases at V and 4 bases at J, with 18 bases between the two ends. Germline V CDR1 and CDR2: SNHLY, FYNNEI. The CDR3 runs to 15 residues. For the CDR3, the DNA is TGTGCCAGCAGCATCAGAATGGACAGCCTCTATGGCTACACCTTC. Protein sequence: CASSIRMDSLYGYTF.

The chain has TRBV20-1 and TRBJ1-1; the D is unclear. Trimming pared 3 bases from V and 7 bases from J, leaving 21 bases between. The CDR3 runs 15 residues. Germline loops: CDR1 DFQATT, CDR2 SNEGSKA (reference sequence). The CDR3, as DNA: TGCAGTGCTAGTGACCCGAGGGCCGCTGAGATTGAAGCTTTCTTT. This gives the protein CSASDPRAAEIEAFF.

The V gene is TRBV5-1, the J gene TRBJ2-5; tentative D call: TRBD2 (6 bases). Germline V CDR1 and CDR2: SGHRS, YFSETQ. The length of the CDR3 is 14 residues. Between the trimmed V and J ends, which lost 2 bases and 5 bases, there was a span of 13 bases. The CDR3 reads CASSFRGLGETQYF. The CDR3 DNA reads TGCGCCAGCAGCTTCCGGGGACTCGGGGAGACCCAGTACTTC.

The gene calls are TRBV27 and TRBJ2-7; the match to TRBD1 covers 7 bases. Germline V gives CDR1 MNHEY, CDR2 SMNVEV (reference sequence). The CDR3 spans 14 residues. Trimming at V came to 6 bases and at J to 3 bases, leaving 8 bases not matched to a gene. Written as DNA, the CDR3 is TGTGCCAGCAGCCAAGACAGGGTGGGCTACGAGCAGTACTTC. It is translated as CASSQDRVGYEQYF.

The chain carries TRBV5-6 and TRBJ2-2, with 7 positions matching TRBD1. CDR1 SGHDT and CDR2 YYEEEE come from the germline V gene. V was pared by 4 bases and J by 4 bases, with 4 bases of the junction left unmatched. The CDR3 spans 14 residues. CDR3 nucleotides: TGTGCCAGCAGCAGATGGACAGGCACCGGGGAGCTGTTTTTT. It translates to CASSRWTGTGELFF.

The table lists this clone with a count of one. This rearrangement joins TRBV5-1 to TRBJ1-6; no reliable D call. V lost 0 bases and J 5 bases, leaving 3 bases between the germline ends. CDR3 length equals 13 residues. Germline-derived CDR1 and CDR2 are SGHRS and YFSETQ. The CDR3 loop is CASSLVNNSPLHF. The CDR3 bases are TGCGCCAGCAGCTTGGTAAATAATTCACCCCTCCACTTT.